This TCR beta chain was recovered during a study of response to subunit inactivated influenza vaccine. J gave up 1 base and V 6 bases, and 10 bases lay outside the gene matches. The germline V gene encodes CDR1 LGHNA and CDR2 YSLEER. CDR3 length: 17 amino acids. Turning to this clonotype: Its antigen is unknown.

Study outcomes and limitations: Few additional T cells are recruited per seasonal influenza vaccination, authors suggested.

TCRdb itself ran the RT-PCR reads through MiXCR, one entry per CDR3 protein. This sample carries around 180,000 distinct CDR3 sequences, 7.5% to 10% of them seen once, and the ten largest clones take 11%. The chain carries TRBV4-3 and TRBJ2-5; 11 nucleotides match TRBD2. The sequence derives from a man aged 50 or older who received an inactivated influenza vaccine. The sample here was non-naive T cells sorted from PBMCs, taken on the day of vaccination. CDR3: CASSSTGTSGTQETQYF. CDR3 nucleotides: TGCGCCAGCAGTTCTACCGGGACTAGCGGAACCCAAGAGACCCAGTACTTC.